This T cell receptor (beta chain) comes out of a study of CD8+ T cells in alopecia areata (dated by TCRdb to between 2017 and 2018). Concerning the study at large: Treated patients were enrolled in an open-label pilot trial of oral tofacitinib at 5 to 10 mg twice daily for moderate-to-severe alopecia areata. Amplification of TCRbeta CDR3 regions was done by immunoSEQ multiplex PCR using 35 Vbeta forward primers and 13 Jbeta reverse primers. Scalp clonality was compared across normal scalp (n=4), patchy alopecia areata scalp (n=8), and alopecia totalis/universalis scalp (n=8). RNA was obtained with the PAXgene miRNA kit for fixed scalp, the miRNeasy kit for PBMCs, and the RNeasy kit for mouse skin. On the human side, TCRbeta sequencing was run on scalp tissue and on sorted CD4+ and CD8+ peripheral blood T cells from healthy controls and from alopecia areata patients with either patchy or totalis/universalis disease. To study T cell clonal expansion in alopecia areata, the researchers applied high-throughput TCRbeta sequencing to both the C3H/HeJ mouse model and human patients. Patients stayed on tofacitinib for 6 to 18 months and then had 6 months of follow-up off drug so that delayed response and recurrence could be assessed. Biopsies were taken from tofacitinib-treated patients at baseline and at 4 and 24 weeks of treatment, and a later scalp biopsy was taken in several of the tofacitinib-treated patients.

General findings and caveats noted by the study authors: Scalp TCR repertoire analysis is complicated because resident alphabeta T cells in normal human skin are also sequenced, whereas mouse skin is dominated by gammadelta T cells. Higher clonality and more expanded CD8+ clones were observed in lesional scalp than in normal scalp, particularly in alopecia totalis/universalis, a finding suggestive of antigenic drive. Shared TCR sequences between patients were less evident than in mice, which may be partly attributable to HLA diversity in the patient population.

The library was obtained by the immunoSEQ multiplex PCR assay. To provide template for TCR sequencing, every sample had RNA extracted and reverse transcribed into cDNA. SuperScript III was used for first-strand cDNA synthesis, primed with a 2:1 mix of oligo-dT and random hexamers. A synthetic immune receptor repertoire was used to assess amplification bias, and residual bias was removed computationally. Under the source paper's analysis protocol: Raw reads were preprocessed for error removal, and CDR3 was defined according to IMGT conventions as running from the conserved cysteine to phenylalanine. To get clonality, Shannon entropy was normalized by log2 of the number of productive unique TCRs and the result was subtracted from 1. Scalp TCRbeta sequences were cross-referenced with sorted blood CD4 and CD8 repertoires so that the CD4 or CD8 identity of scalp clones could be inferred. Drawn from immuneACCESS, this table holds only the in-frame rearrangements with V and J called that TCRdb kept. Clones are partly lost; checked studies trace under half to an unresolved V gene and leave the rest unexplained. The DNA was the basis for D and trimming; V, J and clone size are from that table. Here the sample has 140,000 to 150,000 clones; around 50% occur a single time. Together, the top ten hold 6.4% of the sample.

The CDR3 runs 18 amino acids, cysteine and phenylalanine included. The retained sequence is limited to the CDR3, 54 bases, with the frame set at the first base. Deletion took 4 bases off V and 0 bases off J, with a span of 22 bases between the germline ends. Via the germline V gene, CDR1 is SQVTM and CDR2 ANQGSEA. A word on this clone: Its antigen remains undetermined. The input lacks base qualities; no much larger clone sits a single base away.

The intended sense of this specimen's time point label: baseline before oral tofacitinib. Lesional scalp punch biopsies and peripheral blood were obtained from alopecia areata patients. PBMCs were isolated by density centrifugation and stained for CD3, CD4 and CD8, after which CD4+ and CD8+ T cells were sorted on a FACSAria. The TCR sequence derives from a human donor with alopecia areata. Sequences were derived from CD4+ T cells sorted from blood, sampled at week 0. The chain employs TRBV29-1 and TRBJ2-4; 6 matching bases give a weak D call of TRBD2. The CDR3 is CSVALSGTQLGAKNIQYF. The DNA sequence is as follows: TGCAGCGTTGCGTTGTCCGGGACTCAACTGGGAGCCAAAAACATTCAGTACTTC.